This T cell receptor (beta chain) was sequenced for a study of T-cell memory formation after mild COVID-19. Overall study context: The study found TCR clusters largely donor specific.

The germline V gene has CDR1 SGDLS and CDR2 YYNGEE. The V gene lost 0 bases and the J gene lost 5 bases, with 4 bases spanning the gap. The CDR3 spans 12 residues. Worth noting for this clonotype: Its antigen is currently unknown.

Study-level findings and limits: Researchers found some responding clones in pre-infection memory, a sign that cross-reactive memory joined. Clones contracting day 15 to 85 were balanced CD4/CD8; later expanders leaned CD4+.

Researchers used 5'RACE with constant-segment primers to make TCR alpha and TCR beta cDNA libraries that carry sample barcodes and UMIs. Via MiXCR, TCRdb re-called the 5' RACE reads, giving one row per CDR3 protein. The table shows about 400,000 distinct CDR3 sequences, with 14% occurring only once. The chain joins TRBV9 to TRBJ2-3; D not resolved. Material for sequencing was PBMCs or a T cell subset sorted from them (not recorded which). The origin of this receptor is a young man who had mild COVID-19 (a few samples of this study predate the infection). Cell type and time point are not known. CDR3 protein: CASSVGVDTQYF. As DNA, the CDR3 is TGTGCCAGCAGCGTAGGGGTAGATACGCAGTATTTT.